The rows below give T cell receptor beta chains drawn from one sample of a study of shared clonotypes between healthy human individuals. Here immunoSEQ multiplex PCR was the method, and the copy in TCRdb shows in-frame clones only, minus some. The repertoire includes hundreds of thousands of clones, approximately 96% of them detected once, and 0.11% sits in the top ten. The sequenced material came from naive CD8+ T cells sorted from blood. The receptors were gathered from a woman under 40 in good health. CDR3s include the opening cysteine and the closing phenylalanine or tryptophan. D genes are given only for firm matches. The size entry is marked missing in some rows and otherwise reads once, few, many or a size class.

TRBD1	-	TRBV4-2	TRBJ2-2	TGTGCCAGCAGCCAGTCAGGGACAGGGTGGAACACCGGGGAGCTGTTTTTT	CASSQSGTGWNTGELFF
-	-	TRBV29-1	TRBJ2-7	TGCAGCGTTCTAAGGAGCTACGAGCAGTACTTC	CSVLRSYEQYF
-	once	TRBV19	TRBJ2-1	TGTGCCAGTAGTCCTCGGACGGTGGGTTACAATGAGCAGTTCTTC	CASSPRTVGYNEQFF
-	-	TRBV9	TRBJ1-2	TGTGCCAGCAGCGGACGGGCAGTATCTGAAGCTAACTATGGCTACACCTTC	CASSGRAVSEANYGYTF
-	-	TRBV7-2	TRBJ2-5	TGTGCCAGCAGCTTAGAGGCCCGATCGTCCCAGTACTTC	CASSLEARSSQYF
TRBD2	-	TRBV28	TRBJ2-7	TGTGCCAGCAGCCCTCCACTAGCGTCCACCTACGAGCAGTACTTC	CASSPPLASTYEQYF
-	-	TRBV7-8	TRBJ2-1	TGTGCCAGCAGCCTAATGCGGTTCGCCGGGGGCGGCAATGAGCAGTTCTTC	CASSLMRFAGGGNEQFF
-	-	TRBV10-2	TRBJ2-1	TGCGCCAGCATTGCAGGGGGGTACAATGAGCAGTTCTTC	CASIAGGYNEQFF
-	-	TRBV29-1	TRBJ1-2	TGCAGCGTGATACAGAACTCTGGCTACACCTTC	CSVIQNSGYTF
-	-	TRBV2	TRBJ2-7	TGTGCCAGCACTCCAGGCTTGGGCGAGCAGTACTTC	CASTPGLGEQYF